Each of the 27 T cell receptor beta chains below was sequenced from the same sample in a study of T cell repertoires in cytomegalovirus infection. Using its own MiXCR run on the reads, TCRdb lists one record per CDR3 protein. This table has roughly 77,000 distinct CDR3 sequences, about 4% appearing once. The sample was PBMCs. All receptors come from a human donor in good health (CMV status not recorded). Some clones in this sample may be carry-over from other donors' samples.

This clonotype was counted at least ten times. The chain is built from TRBV7-2 and TRBJ1-5; D may be TRBD1 (6 bases). The CDR3 sequence is 14 residues long. Deletions cut 2 bases from V and 5 bases from J, with 10 bases between. In germline, CDR1 is SGHTA, CDR2 FQGNSA. The CDR3, as DNA: TGTGCCAGCAGCTTATCGCAGGGGCATCAGCCCCAGCATTTT. Translating it yields CASSLSQGHQPQHF.

The sample holds one count of this clonotype. At one end the junction does not follow the germline gene, possibly because of a read error. This rearrangement joins TRBV7-2 to TRBJ2-7; possible D gene TRBD2, 6 bases. This CDR3 has 15 amino acids. Germline loops: CDR1 SGHTA, CDR2 FQGNSA. CDR3 residues: CAGSLEGGGTYEQYF. For the CDR3, the DNA is TGTGCCGGCAGCTTAGAAGGCGGAGGGACCTACGAGCAGTACTTC.

This clonotype was counted many times. V is TRBV6-2 or TRBV6-3 and J is TRBJ2-7; D is unclear. V was cut by 2 bases and J by 2 bases, with 7 bases left in between. The germline CDR1 and CDR2 sequences are MNHEY and SVGEGT. The CDR3 covers 13 residues. CDR3 sequence reads: CASSYGGTYEQYF. The DNA of the CDR3 is TGTGCCAGCAGTTACGGCGGCACCTACGAGCAGTACTTC.

This clonotype showed up many times. V usage is TRBV7-2 and J usage is TRBJ1-4, with no clear D. Per the germline V gene, CDR1 is SGHTA and CDR2 is FQGNSA. The CDR3 length is 17 residues. Trimming removed 5 bases from V and 4 bases from J, with 20 bases in between. The CDR3: CASSAPTEEVYNEKLFF. The CDR3 bases are TGTGCCAGCAGCGCCCCCACCGAGGAGGTCTATAATGAAAAACTGTTTTTT. The full variable domain, its missing parts supplied by reference TRBV7-2 and TRBJ1-4, is GAGVSQSPSNKVTEKGKDVELRCDPISGHTALYWYRQSLGQGLEFLIYFQGNSAPDKSGLPSDRFSAERTGGSVSTLTIQRTQQEDSAVYLCASSAPTEEVYNEKLFFGSGTQLSVL.

This clonotype was recorded at least ten times. The V gene is TRBV7-2, the J gene TRBJ2-5, with D tentatively TRBD1 or TRBD2 (5 bases each). The V end lost 3 bases, the J end lost 1 base, and 12 bases lay between the germline ends. Germline CDR1 is SGHTA and CDR2 is FQGNSA. This CDR3 contains 15 residues. CDR3 nucleotide sequence: TGTGCCAGCAGCTTGAGGGGAGCCCCCCAAGAGACCCAGTACTTC. It translates to CASSLRGAPQETQYF.

This clonotype was picked up many times. The chain employs TRBV2 and TRBJ1-6; D remains unclear. V gave up 4 bases and J gave up 6 bases, with 10 bases separating them. Germline CDR1 is SNHLY and CDR2 is FYNNEI. The CDR3 is 14 amino acids. The CDR3 region has the DNA TGTGCCAGCAGTGCCTACCTGGCTAATTCACCCCTCCACTTT. Translated: CASSAYLANSPLHF.

This clonotype was seen repeatedly, ten times or more. The gene calls are TRBV11-3 and TRBJ1-2; D possibly corresponds to TRBD1 (5 bases). The CDR3 consists of 12 residues. With 3 bases removed from V and 8 bases from J, the gap between germline ends came to 10 bases. Germline loops: CDR1 SGHNT, CDR2 YENEEA. CDR3 DNA: TGTGCCAGCAGCTTCACAGGAGACGGCTACACCTTC. This codes for CASSFTGDGYTF.

This clonotype has ten or more counts. The chain joins TRBV7-4 to TRBJ2-1; the D is unclear. Germline CDR1 SGHVT, CDR2 SQSDAQ. The CDR3 is 16 amino acids. The V and J ends lost 2 bases and 3 bases respectively, with 14 bases between them. The CDR3 sequence: CASSLLDLVIYNEQFF. The DNA for the CDR3 is TGTGCCAGCAGCTTACTAGACCTTGTAATCTACAATGAGCAGTTCTTC.

This clonotype was observed many times. The chain is built from TRBV7-2 and TRBJ2-1, with D possibly TRBD1 on 5 matching bases. From germline, CDR1 is SGHTA and CDR2 FQGNSA. The CDR3 runs 15 residues. V lost 1 base, J lost 0 bases, and 7 bases lay in between. The chain's CDR3 is CASSLDRSSYNEQFF. The CDR3 DNA sequence: TGTGCCAGCAGCTTAGACAGGAGCTCCTACAATGAGCAGTTCTTC.

This clonotype was seen many times. The CDR3 loop reads CASSPRGGLDEQYF. The CDR3 DNA sequence: TGTGCCAGCAGCCCTAGGGGGGGTCTCGACGAGCAGTACTTC. The chain employs TRBV7-6 and TRBJ2-7, with a tentative D call TRBD2 (7 bases). The CDR3 is 14 amino acids. Germline CDR1 and CDR2: SGHVS and FNYEAQ. V dropped 5 bases and J dropped 5 bases, with 16 bases sitting between them.

This clonotype was seen at least ten times. The chain has TRBV28 and TRBJ2-5; 12 bases align to TRBD2. The length of the CDR3 is 15 residues. Germline V gene sequence: CDR1 MDHEN, CDR2 SYDVKM. V lost 7 bases and J lost 5; bases outside the gene matches: 8. The CDR3, as DNA: TGTGCCAGCAACCCTAGCGGGAGGGCCGGTGAGACCCAGTACTTC. It codes for CASNPSGRAGETQYF. Drawing the rest from reference TRBV28 and TRBJ2-5, the complete variable domain is DVKVTQSSRYLVKRTGEKVFLECVQDMDHENMFWYRQDPGLGLRLIYFSYDVKMKEKGDIPEGYSVSREKKERFSLILESASTNQTSMYLCASNPSGRAGETQYFGPGTRLLVL.

Ten or more counts support this clonotype. The rearrangement links TRBV7-2 to TRBJ2-7, with no clear D. V lost 5 bases and J 2 bases, leaving 13 bases between the germline ends. Germline V gene lookup returns CDR1 SGHTA and CDR2 FQGNSA. This CDR3 contains 14 residues. CDR3 region: CASSGSGYTYEQYF. DNA of the CDR3: TGTGCCAGCAGCGGGTCAGGTTATACCTACGAGCAGTACTTC.

This clonotype was seen ten or more times. The chain combines TRBV7-2 with TRBJ1-1; D is possibly TRBD1 (6 bases). Germline values: CDR1 SGHTA, CDR2 FQGNSA. The CDR3 sequence is 14 residues long. Between the trimmed V and J ends, which lost 3 bases and 11 bases, there was a span of 19 bases. CDR3 nucleotide sequence: TGTGCCAGCAGCTTGGCCGGTTGGGGGGCCCGGGCTTTCTTT. It codes for CASSLAGWGARAFF.

This clonotype was detected ten times or more. This chain joins TRBV4-3 and TRBJ1-2; D remains unclear. Germline-derived CDR1 and CDR2 are LGHNA and YSLEER. CDR3 length: 13 residues. V lost 0 bases, J lost 5 bases, and 7 bases lay in between. CDR3 residues: CASSQDLSYGYTF. CDR3 nucleotides: TGCGCCAGCAGCCAAGATCTTTCGTATGGCTACACCTTC.

The chain recombines TRBV7-2 with TRBJ2-7; possibly TRBD2 for D (5 bases). The germline V gene encodes CDR1 SGHTA and CDR2 FQGNSA. Between the trimmed V and J ends, which lost 1 base and 6 bases, there was a span of 10 bases. This CDR3 has 13 residues. The CDR3 spells CASSLGGGSEQYF. CDR3 sequence (DNA): TGTGCCAGCAGCTTAGGAGGTGGGAGCGAGCAGTACTTC.

The table lists this clonotype with many counts. The chain links TRBV7-2 to TRBJ2-7; no clear D. Per the germline V gene, CDR1 is SGHTA and CDR2 is FQGNSA. This CDR3 region has 11 residues. V lost 5 bases and J lost 5, with 7 bases in between. CDR3: CASSHGHEQYF. CDR3 coding DNA: TGTGCCAGCAGCCATGGACACGAGCAGTACTTC.

This clonotype appeared many times. This chain links TRBV7-8 with TRBJ2-2; TRBD1 matches 8 bases. In germline, CDR1 is SGHVS, CDR2 FQNEAQ. The V segment lost 5 bases and the J segment 5 bases; nucleotides outside the gene matches: 7. This CDR3 contains 15 residues. In DNA, the CDR3 is TGTGCCAGCAGCCCTACGACAGGGGAGACCGGGGAGCTGTTTTTT. The encoded protein is CASSPTTGETGELFF. Using reference TRBV7-8 and TRBJ2-2 for the parts outside the CDR3, the full variable domain is GAGVSQSPRYKVAKRGQDVALRCDPISGHVSLFWYQQALGQGPEFLTYFQNEAQLDKSGLPSDRFFAERPEGSVSTLKIQRTQQEDSAVYLCASSPTTGETGELFFGEGSRLTVL.

This clonotype was detected many times. This chain uses TRBV7-2 with TRBJ1-6; D unclear. V lost 5 bases and J 7 bases, leaving 15 bases between the germline ends. The CDR3 runs 15 residues. Germline V gene sequence: CDR1 SGHTA, CDR2 FQGNSA. The CDR3 here is CASSQSLDGNSPLHF. The CDR3, as DNA: TGTGCCAGCAGCCAATCATTGGATGGCAATTCACCCCTCCACTTT.

This clonotype was seen repeatedly, ten times or more. This chain uses TRBV19 with TRBJ2-1; D not certain. CDR1 and CDR2 (germline): LNHDA, SQIVND (reference sequence). Trimming left V 8 bases short and J 6 bases short, with 17 bases between. The CDR3 is made up of 14 amino acids. CDR3 loop: CASSRPGPPNEQFF. The CDR3 region has the DNA TGTGCCAGTTCCCGACCGGGCCCGCCCAATGAGCAGTTCTTC.

The sample holds many counts of this clonotype. This chain connects TRBV29-1 to TRBJ2-3, with 10 bases identical to TRBD1. The germline V gene encodes CDR1 SQVTM and CDR2 ANQGSEA. CDR3 size: 14 residues. Losses at the gene ends were 7 bases for V and 2 bases for J; bases not matched to a gene: 6. The CDR3 protein is CSAGTGDSTDTQYF. CDR3 DNA: TGCAGCGCTGGGACAGGGGACTCCACAGATACGCAGTATTTT.

This clonotype appeared many times. The genes are TRBV28 and TRBJ2-2; D perhaps matches TRBD2 (6 bases). Germline loops: CDR1 MDHEN, CDR2 SYDVKM. V dropped 6 bases and J dropped 7 bases, with 18 bases sitting between them. The CDR3 loop spans 15 amino acids. CDR3 sequence (DNA): TGTGCCAGCAGAAAAGGCGGTGCGGGGATCGGGGAGCTGTTTTTT. It encodes CASRKGGAGIGELFF.

Many counts were recorded for this clonotype. The chain couples TRBV7-8 to TRBJ2-4; D tentatively reads TRBD1 or TRBD2 (5 bases each). Trimming cost V 3 bases and J 8 bases, with 17 bases left between them. Germline V lookup: CDR1 SGHVS, CDR2 FQNEAQ. The CDR3 contains 15 residues. In DNA form, the CDR3 reads TGTGCCAGCAGCTTTCCTCAGGGAGTTGAGTACATTCAGTACTTC. Protein sequence: CASSFPQGVEYIQYF.

This clonotype was observed many times. The rearrangement joins TRBV10-3 to TRBJ2-5, with D unresolved. The V end lost 0 bases, the J end lost 4 bases, and 6 bases lay between the germline ends. CDR3 length equals 13 residues. Germline CDR1 ENHRY, CDR2 SYGVKD. CDR3 in amino acids: CAISESGAETQYF. CDR3 sequence (DNA): TGTGCCATCAGTGAGTCCGGCGCAGAGACCCAGTACTTC.

This clonotype was counted ten times or more. The gene calls are TRBV19 and TRBJ2-5; 7 nucleotides agree with TRBD2. V shed 6 bases and J 4 bases; nucleotides not matched to a gene: 14. This CDR3 spans 16 amino acids. Germline V gene sequence: CDR1 LNHDA, CDR2 SQIVND (reference sequence). CDR3 bases: TGTGCCAGTAGCGCTCCCGGGACTAAATCGGGAGAGACCCAGTACTTC. It encodes CASSAPGTKSGETQYF.

This clonotype was counted many times. The CDR3 spells CASSSTVALWGETQYF. As DNA, the CDR3 is TGTGCCAGCAGTTCAACGGTGGCCCTTTGGGGAGAGACCCAGTACTTC. The chain joins TRBV7-2 to TRBJ2-5; D gene ambiguous. This CDR3 has 16 residues. V dropped 6 bases and J dropped 4 bases, with 21 bases sitting between them. The germline V gene has CDR1 SGHTA and CDR2 FQGNSA.

The chain recombines TRBV27 with TRBJ1-5; D call uncertain. Germline CDR1 is MNHEY and CDR2 is SMNVEV (reference sequence). The CDR3 consists of 13 residues. With 4 bases removed from V and 6 bases from J, the gap between germline ends came to 10 bases. The CDR3: CASSSRGFQPQHF. DNA of the CDR3: TGTGCCAGCAGTTCTAGAGGTTTTCAGCCCCAGCATTTT.

This clonotype came up many times. The CDR3 DNA reads as TGTGCCAGCAGCTTAGAGGGGCAGGGCCTTAATGGACCCCTCCACTTT. It yields the protein CASSLEGQGLNGPLHF. V gene TRBV7-2 combines with J gene TRBJ1-6; D possibly corresponds to TRBD1 (5 bases). V lost 1 base and J lost 12, with 19 bases in between. This CDR3 comprises 16 residues. Looked up from germline, CDR1 is SGHTA and CDR2 is FQGNSA.